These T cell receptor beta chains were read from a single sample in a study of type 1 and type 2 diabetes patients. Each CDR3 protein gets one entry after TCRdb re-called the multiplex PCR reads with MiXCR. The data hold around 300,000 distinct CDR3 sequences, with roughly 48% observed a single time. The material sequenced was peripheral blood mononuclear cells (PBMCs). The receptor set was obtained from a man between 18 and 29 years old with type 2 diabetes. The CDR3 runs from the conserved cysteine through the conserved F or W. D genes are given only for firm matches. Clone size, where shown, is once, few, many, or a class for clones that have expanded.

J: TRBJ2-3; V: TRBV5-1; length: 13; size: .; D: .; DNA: TGCGCCAGCAGCAAGGCTAGCACAGATACGCAGTATTTT; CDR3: CASSKASTDTQYF
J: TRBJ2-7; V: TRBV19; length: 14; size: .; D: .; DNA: TGTGCCAGTAAATCGACCGGGGACTCCTACGAGCAGTACTTC; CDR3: CASKSTGDSYEQYF
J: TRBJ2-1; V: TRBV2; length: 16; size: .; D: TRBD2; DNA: TGTGCCAGCAGTGACCCGGGAGGCCCCCTATACAATGAGCAGTTCTTC; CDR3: CASSDPGGPLYNEQFF
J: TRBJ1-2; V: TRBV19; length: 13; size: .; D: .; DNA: TGTGCCAGTACCGGACTCCAAAACTATGGCTACACCTTC; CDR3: CASTGLQNYGYTF
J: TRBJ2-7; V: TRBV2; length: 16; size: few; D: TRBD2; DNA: TGTGCCAGCAGTGAAGAGCCTAGCGGGGGGGCCTACGAGCAGTACTTC; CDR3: CASSEEPSGGAYEQYF
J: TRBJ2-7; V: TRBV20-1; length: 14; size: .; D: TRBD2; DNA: TGCAGTGCTAGGGGGGGGAGTATGTCCGACGAGCAGTACTTC; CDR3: CSARGGSMSDEQYF
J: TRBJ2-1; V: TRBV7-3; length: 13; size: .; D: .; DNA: TGTGCCAGCAGCCCCGACAGTTACAATGAGCAGTTCTTC; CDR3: CASSPDSYNEQFF
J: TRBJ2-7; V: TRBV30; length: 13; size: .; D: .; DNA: TGTGCCTGGAGCCTCCTCCCCAGGGCAGAGCAGTACTTC; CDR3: CAWSLLPRAEQYF
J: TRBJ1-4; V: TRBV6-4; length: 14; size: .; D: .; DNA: TGTGCCAGCATTTTCCCGTACTGTAATGAAAAACTGTTTTTT; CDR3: CASIFPYCNEKLFF
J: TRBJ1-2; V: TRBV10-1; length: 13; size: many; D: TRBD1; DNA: TGCGCCAGCAGTGAGGACAGGGTCTATGGCTACACCTTC; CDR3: CASSEDRVYGYTF
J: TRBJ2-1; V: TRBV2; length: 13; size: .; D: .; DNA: TGTGCCAGCAGTGTGGGGGCTTTGGGTGAGCAGTTCTTC; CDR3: CASSVGALGEQFF
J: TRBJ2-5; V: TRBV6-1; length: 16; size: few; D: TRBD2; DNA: TGTGCCAGCAGTCGCAGTATGGCTAGCGGGAGTGGGACCCAGTACTTC; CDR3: CASSRSMASGSGTQYF
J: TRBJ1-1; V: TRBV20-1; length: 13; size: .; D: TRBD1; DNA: TGCAGTGCTCGGGGGGACAGCCTCACTGAAGCTTTCTTT; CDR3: CSARGDSLTEAFF
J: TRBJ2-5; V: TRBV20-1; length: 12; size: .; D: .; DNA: TGCAGTGCTAAGGACAGCCTGGAGACCCAGTACTTC; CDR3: CSAKDSLETQYF
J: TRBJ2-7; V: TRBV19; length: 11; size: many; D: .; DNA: TGTGCCAGTAGTATAGGGGCCGAGCAGTACTTC; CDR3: CASSIGAEQYF
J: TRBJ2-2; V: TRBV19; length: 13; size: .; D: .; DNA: TGTGCCAGTGCCGATAGGGTGACCGGGGAGCTGTTTTTT; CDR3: CASADRVTGELFF
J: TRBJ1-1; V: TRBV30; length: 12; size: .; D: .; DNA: TGTGCCTGGAGGGTAGGGAACACTGAAGCTTTCTTT; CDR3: CAWRVGNTEAFF
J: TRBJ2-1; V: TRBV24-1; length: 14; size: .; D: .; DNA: TGTGCCACCAGTGATTTGGTAAGCAGAAATGAGCAGTTCTTC; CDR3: CATSDLVSRNEQFF
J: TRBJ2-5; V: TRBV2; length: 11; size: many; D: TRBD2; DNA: TGTGCCAGCGCGGGGGAAGAGACCCAGTACTTC; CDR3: CASAGEETQYF
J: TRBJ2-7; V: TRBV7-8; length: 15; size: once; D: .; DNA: TGTGCCAGCAGCTTACAAGGGGAAATTGGCTACGAGCAGTACTTC; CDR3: CASSLQGEIGYEQYF
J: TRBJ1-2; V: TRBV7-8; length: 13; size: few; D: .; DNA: TGTGCCAGCAGCTTCTTTAGAGGGGGAGGCTACACCTTC; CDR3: CASSFFRGGGYTF
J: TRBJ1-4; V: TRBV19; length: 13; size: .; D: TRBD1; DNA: TGTGCCAGTAGCCTGGACAGGGGTTTCGAACTGTTTTTT; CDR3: CASSLDRGFELFF
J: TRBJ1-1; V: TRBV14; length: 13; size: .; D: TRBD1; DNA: TGCGCCAGCAGCGCCATCGGGACAGTTGAAGCTTTCTTT; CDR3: CASSAIGTVEAFF
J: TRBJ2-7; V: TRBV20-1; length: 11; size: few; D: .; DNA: TGCAGTGCTGGAGAAGCCTACGAGCAGTACTTC; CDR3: CSAGEAYEQYF
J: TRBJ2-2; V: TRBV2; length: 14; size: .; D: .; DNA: TGTGCCAGCAGTGTCCAGCGTCGGCCCGGGGAGCTGTTTTTT; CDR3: CASSVQRRPGELFF
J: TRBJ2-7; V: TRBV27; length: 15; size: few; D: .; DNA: TGTGCCAGCAGTCTGGGGGGCACTACCTTCTACGAGCAGTACTTC; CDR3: CASSLGGTTFYEQYF
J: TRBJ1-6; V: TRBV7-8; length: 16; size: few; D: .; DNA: TGTGCCAGCAGCTTAGTGGGACTGGGTGGGAATTCACCCCTCCACTTT; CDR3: CASSLVGLGGNSPLHF
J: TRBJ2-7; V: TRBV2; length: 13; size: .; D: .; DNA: TGTGCCAGCAGAGGGGGGCGGACCCACGAGCAGTACTTC; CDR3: CASRGGRTHEQYF
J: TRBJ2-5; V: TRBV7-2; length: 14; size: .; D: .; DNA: TGTGCCAGCAGCTTAGCGCTCAAGGGGTCCACCGGGGACTTC; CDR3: CASSLALKGSTGDF
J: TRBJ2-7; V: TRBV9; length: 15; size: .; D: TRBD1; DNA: TGTGCCAGCAGCGTAACAGGGGCAAGCTCCTACGAGCAGTACTTC; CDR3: CASSVTGASSYEQYF
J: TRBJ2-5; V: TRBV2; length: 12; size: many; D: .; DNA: TGTGCCAGCAGTCTGTGGAGAGAGACCCAGTACTTC; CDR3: CASSLWRETQYF
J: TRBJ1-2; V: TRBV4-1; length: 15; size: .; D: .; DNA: TGCGCCAGCAGCCAAGATCGCGGGTCCATCTATGGCTACACCTTC; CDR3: CASSQDRGSIYGYTF
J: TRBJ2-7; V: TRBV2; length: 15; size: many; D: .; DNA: TGTGCCAGCAGTGATCAGCACGGAATCTCCTACGAGCAGTACTTC; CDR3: CASSDQHGISYEQYF
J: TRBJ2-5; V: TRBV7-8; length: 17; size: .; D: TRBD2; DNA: TGTGCCAGCAGCTTAGCCCCAGGAACTAGCGGGATGGAGACCCAGTACTTC; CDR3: CASSLAPGTSGMETQYF
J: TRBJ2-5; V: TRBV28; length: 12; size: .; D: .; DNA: TGTGCCAGCACGGCGGACCAAGAGACCCAGTACTTC; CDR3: CASTADQETQYF
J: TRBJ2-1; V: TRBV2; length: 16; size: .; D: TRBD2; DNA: TGTGCCAGCAGTGAGGGTTTGGCGGGAGGGATTGATGAGCAGTTCTTC; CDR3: CASSEGLAGGIDEQFF
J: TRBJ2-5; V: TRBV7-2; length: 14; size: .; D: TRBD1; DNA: TGTGCCAGCAGCCTTCACAGGGGAAGCGAGACCCAGTACTTC; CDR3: CASSLHRGSETQYF
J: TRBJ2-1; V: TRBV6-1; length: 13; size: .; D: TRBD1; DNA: TGTGCCAGCAGCACTGGACAGGGCGGCGAGCAGTTCTTC; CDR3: CASSTGQGGEQFF
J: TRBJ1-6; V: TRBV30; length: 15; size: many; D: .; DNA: TGTGCCTGGTCCACATCGATCCCGTATAATTCACCCCTCCACTTT; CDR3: CAWSTSIPYNSPLHF
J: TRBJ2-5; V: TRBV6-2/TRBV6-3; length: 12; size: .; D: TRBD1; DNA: TGTGCCAGCCGGGACAGTCAAGAGACCCAGTACTTC; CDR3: CASRDSQETQYF
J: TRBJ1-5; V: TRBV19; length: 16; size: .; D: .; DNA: TGTGCCAGTACCGTTAGCCCCCAGGAGGTTGGTCAGCCCCAGCATTTT; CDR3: CASTVSPQEVGQPQHF
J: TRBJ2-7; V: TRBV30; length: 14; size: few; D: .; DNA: TGTGCCTGGAGATCAGTGACGAGCTCCTACGAGCAGTACTTC; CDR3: CAWRSVTSSYEQYF
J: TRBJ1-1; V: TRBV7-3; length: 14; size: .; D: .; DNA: TGTGCCAGCAGCTTAGCGGGACGATTCACTGAAGCTTTCTTT; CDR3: CASSLAGRFTEAFF
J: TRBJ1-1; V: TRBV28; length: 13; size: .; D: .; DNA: TGTGCCAGCAGCCCCCCCGGGGTCACTGAAGCTTTCTTT; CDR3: CASSPPGVTEAFF
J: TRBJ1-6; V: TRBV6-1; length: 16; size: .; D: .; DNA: TGTGCCAGCAGTGATGGGCGGAGCTCCTATAATTCACCCCTCCACTTT; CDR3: CASSDGRSSYNSPLHF
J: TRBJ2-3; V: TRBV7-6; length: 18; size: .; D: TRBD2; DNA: TGTGCCAGCAGCTCCCGACTAGCGGGAGTGCTTGGCACAGATACGCAGTATTTT; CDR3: CASSSRLAGVLGTDTQYF
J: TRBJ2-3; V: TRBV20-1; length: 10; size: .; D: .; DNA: TGCAGTGCTTCGGGGGATACGCAGTATTTT; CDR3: CSASGDTQYF
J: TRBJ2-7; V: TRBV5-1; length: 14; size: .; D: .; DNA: TGTGCCAGCAGCTTGTCCAGGTACGACTACGAGCAGTACTTC; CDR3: CASSLSRYDYEQYF
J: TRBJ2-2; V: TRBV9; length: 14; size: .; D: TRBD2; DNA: TGTGCCAGCAGTGCTTTACTAGCGGCCGGGGAGCTGTTTTTT; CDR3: CASSALLAAGELFF
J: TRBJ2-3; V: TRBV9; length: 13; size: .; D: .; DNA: TGTGCCAGCAGCGTAGCACGGGCAGATACGCAGTATTTT; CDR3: CASSVARADTQYF